The sequence of this T cell receptor (beta chain) was determined in a study of T cell responses to AZD1222 COVID-19 vaccine. Method: immunoSEQ multiplex PCR; TCRdb's copy keeps in-frame clones and lacks some. The sample yields 150,000 to 200,000 clones, almost 95% seen once. The junction had 13 bases not matched to a gene; V was cut back by 4 bases and J by 0 bases. This CDR3 is 20 amino acids long. Germline CDR1 is SGHRS and CDR2 is YFSETQ. J is TRBJ2-6 and V is TRBV5-1; 10 bases agree with TRBD1. The clonotype was recovered from an adult in good health. The sample was peripheral blood, taken on day 0 of AZD1222 vaccination. The DNA for the CDR3 is TGCGCCAGCAGCCCCGAAGGCCCGACAGGGGGCGTCTCTGGGGCCAACGTCCTGACTTTC. This gives the protein CASSPEGPTGGVSGANVLTF.